This TCR beta chain derives from a study of blood T cells in healthy people across ages. Germline lookup yields CDR1 ENHRY and CDR2 SYGVKD. Trimming took off 0 bases at V and 0 bases at J, with 18 bases between the two ends. The length of the CDR3 is 19 residues. Ten or more counts support this clonotype. Combining a sample-barcoded 5' primer with a J-beta primer mix, a second PCR ran for about 7 to 11 cycles. TCRdb recomputed calls from the 5' RACE reads with MiXCR, one row per CDR3 protein. This sample has some 1.5 million distinct CDR3 sequences, with 35% to 45% found just once. This receptor was obtained from a woman under 30 in good health. The rearrangement uses TRBV10-3 and TRBJ2-1; TRBD2 might be the D (5 bases). The sequenced material came from blood. The CDR3 sequence is CAISESRGGRRSSYNEQFF. For the CDR3, the DNA is TGTGCCATCAGTGAGTCCCGGGGTGGGCGGAGGAGCTCCTACAATGAGCAGTTCTTC.